The rows below give T cell receptor beta chains drawn from one sample of a study of blood T cell repertoires in COVID-19. The protocol was immunoSEQ multiplex PCR, while the TCRdb copy is restricted to in-frame clones and leaves out a portion. Of nearly 200,000 clones listed, roughly 81% are singletons. Source material: peripheral blood. These TCRs come from a woman in her 70s with active or convalescent COVID-19. Each CDR3 is given with its conserved first and last residue. Fields, in order: J gene, V gene, CDR3 length, CDR3 protein.

TRBJ1-6,TRBV5-8,17,CASSLTLGSSYNSPLHF
TRBJ1-4,TRBV5-1,15,CASSFGTGGKEKLFF
TRBJ2-1,TRBV6-5,13,CASSTAKTNEQFF
TRBJ1-5,TRBV6-5,13,CASQDSFNQPQHF
TRBJ1-3,TRBV4-2,18,CASSQDERQGGPGNTIYF
TRBJ2-3,TRBV28,11,CASSPHKTQYF
TRBJ2-4,TRBV28,14,CASSFTKLKNIQYF
TRBJ2-4,TRBV30,15,CAWRGTSLIGNIQYF
TRBJ2-7,TRBV5-1,14,CASRAGTIFNEQYF
TRBJ1-2,TRBV2,14,CASSPDRVDYGYTF
TRBJ2-3,TRBV11-2,15,CASSWAPGGADTQYF
TRBJ2-1,TRBV7-2,16,CASSSGTSGSGDEQFF
TRBJ2-7,TRBV29-1,10,CSVGGWEKYF
TRBJ2-7,TRBV6-1,14,CASSERGASYEQYF
TRBJ2-2,TRBV5-1,15,CASSLLGINTGELFF
TRBJ2-1,TRBV10-3,13,CARRDSLGDEQFF
TRBJ1-6,TRBV1,17,CTSSRSYRGQWNSPLHF
TRBJ2-7,TRBV29-1,15,CSVETRGTGGYEQYF
TRBJ2-3,TRBV30,14,CAWRSGRGPDTQYF
TRBJ2-5,TRBV6-6,15,CASSYSRVPGETQYF
TRBJ2-5,TRBV7-3,15,CASSPVPSGTETQYF
TRBJ2-5,TRBV6-5,11,CASSYGQTQYF
TRBJ2-7,TRBV5-5,14,CASTPSGLSYEQYF
TRBJ1-3,TRBV20-1,12,CSASRLLNTIYF
TRBJ2-2,TRBV5-5,16,CASSLSASGRTGELFF
TRBJ2-2,TRBV2,15,CASSTVSANTGELFF
TRBJ1-2,TRBV11-2,15,CASSRDRDTVYGYTF
TRBJ2-3,TRBV9,17,CASSIQGVSGRSDTQYF
TRBJ2-7,TRBV5-1,15,CASSSIPGLALEQYF
TRBJ2-2,TRBV29-1,12,CSVGAGTGELFF
TRBJ1-2,TRBV19,14,CASSPSTGSHGYTF
TRBJ2-3,TRBV6-5,14,CASSSGQHTDTQYF
TRBJ1-5,TRBV19,15,CASRWTVYSNQPQHF
TRBJ2-1,TRBV9,16,CASSVAWSGKDGEQFF
TRBJ2-3,TRBV7-6,16,CASSPQSSGSTDTQYF
TRBJ2-7,TRBV28,15,CASSLSGTGGNEQYF
TRBJ1-4,TRBV5-6,15,CASSLRDRVWEKLFF
TRBJ1-4,TRBV6-5,13,CASSLGTNEKLFF
TRBJ2-1,TRBV5-1,18,CASSLYPSGEIRTNEQFF
TRBJ2-1,TRBV6-5,15,CASSPTSGPYNEQFF
TRBJ2-1,TRBV2,19,CASSGGLGAGVVVGNEQFF
TRBJ2-1,TRBV11-3,15,CASSLAGGPVNEQFF
TRBJ2-6,TRBV3-1/TRBV3-2,14,CASSLAPGANVLTF
TRBJ2-2,TRBV4-2,20,CASSQDSLGTGDANTGELFF
TRBJ2-2,TRBV5-4,17,CASSLSKGQFYTGELFF
TRBJ2-2,TRBV6-5,15,CASSPWGGQGGELFF
TRBJ1-2,TRBV20-1,13,CSASRQGWYGYTF
TRBJ2-1,TRBV5-1,15,CASSLELAGGREQFF
TRBJ1-2,TRBV12-3/TRBV12-4,12,CASSRQGSGYTF